Shown below are 29 T cell receptor beta chains from a single sample sequenced in a study of cytomegalovirus exposure and HLA in healthy donors. PCR employed 60 Vbeta and 13 Jbeta primers. The protocol was immunoSEQ multiplex PCR, while the TCRdb copy is restricted to in-frame clones and leaves out a portion. The table has over 150,000 clones, around 79% seen once. Input material: PBMCs. The receptor source for this set is a man aged 40-50 years in good health and CMV-seronegative.

The genes are TRBV5-1 and TRBJ2-1; possibly TRBD2 for D (5 bases). CDR1 is SGHRS and CDR2 is YFSETQ in the germline V gene. The germline V and J ends were trimmed by 3 bases and 10 bases, with 11 bases remaining between them. CDR3 length: 12 amino acids. CDR3: CASSSDSDEQFF. CDR3 nucleotides: TGCGCCAGCAGCTCTGATAGCGACGAGCAGTTCTTC.

This sequence joins TRBV7-2 and TRBJ2-7; TRBD2 aligns across 7 bases. This CDR3 region has 14 residues. V lost 5 bases and J lost 7; bases outside the gene matches: 11. From germline, CDR1 is SGHTA and CDR2 FQGNSA. The CDR3 loop is CASSPMVGGGEQYF. The CDR3 DNA reads as TGTGCCAGCAGCCCGATGGTTGGGGGGGGAGAGCAGTACTTC.

This chain joins TRBV6-6 and TRBJ2-4; 8 nucleotides agree with TRBD1. Germline V gene data show CDR1 as MNHNY and CDR2 as SVGAGI (reference sequence). There are 16 residues in the CDR3. After removal of 2 bases from V and 4 bases from J, the junction contained 7 bases not matched to a gene. The CDR3 is CASSYRSGTGKNIQYF. The CDR3 bases are TGTGCCAGCAGTTACCGGTCCGGGACAGGAAAAAACATTCAGTACTTC.

The rearrangement links TRBV6-5 to TRBJ2-6; 8 bases agree with TRBD1. After removal of 2 bases from V and 4 bases from J, the junction contained 1 base not matched to a gene. This CDR3 spans 15 amino acids. Germline V CDR1 and CDR2: MNHEY, SVGAGI. CDR3 nucleotide sequence: TGTGCCAGCAGTTACCAGGGGGCCGGGGCCAACGTCCTGACTTTC. The encoded protein is CASSYQGAGANVLTF.

In DNA, the CDR3 is TGTGCCAGCAGCGTAGCGACCTCCCCGAGGGCCGGTGAAGCTTTCTTT. Amino acid sequence: CASSVATSPRAGEAFF. The gene calls are TRBV9 and TRBJ1-1; D gene uncertain. V was pared by 0 bases and J by 7 bases, with 19 bases between. Looked up from germline, CDR1 is SGDLS and CDR2 is YYNGEE. The CDR3 covers 16 residues.

V gene TRBV10-3 combines with J gene TRBJ2-5; tentative D call: TRBD2 (7 bases). The CDR3 has 14 residues. Trimming shortened V by 6 bases and J by 5 bases, and 16 bases separated the two germline ends. Germline CDR1 is ENHRY and CDR2 is SYGVKD. Here the CDR3 DNA reads TGTGCCATCAGGGGGCGGGGGCTGGGGGAGACCCAGTACTTC. It encodes CAIRGRGLGETQYF.

CDR3 protein: CASGSTPNTDTQYF. DNA for the CDR3: TGTGCCAGCGGGAGCACCCCGAACACAGATACGCAGTATTTT. The chain joins TRBV28 to TRBJ2-3, with D tentatively TRBD2 (5 bases). V was shortened by 8 bases and J by 2 bases, with 14 bases between the two germline ends. Germline V gene lookup returns CDR1 MDHEN and CDR2 SYDVKM. The CDR3 is 14 residues long. Combining the CDR3 with reference TRBV28 and TRBJ2-3 gives the whole variable domain DVKVTQSSRYLVKRTGEKVFLECVQDMDHENMFWYRQDPGLGLRLIYFSYDVKMKEKGDIPEGYSVSREKKERFSLILESASTNQTSMYLCASGSTPNTDTQYFGPGTRLTVL.

V and J are TRBV10-3 and TRBJ2-1; TRBD2 matches 10 bases. Germline lookup yields CDR1 ENHRY and CDR2 SYGVKD. After removal of 10 bases from V and 6 bases from J, the junction contained 6 bases not matched to a gene. CDR3 size: 13 residues. CDR3 sequence: CATSGRAGNEQFF. DNA for the CDR3: TGTGCCACCAGCGGGAGGGCCGGCAATGAGCAGTTCTTC.

The chain has TRBV5-5 and TRBJ2-5, with TRBD2 matching over 11 bases. The CDR3 has 16 amino acids. J was trimmed by 3 bases and V by 4 bases; bases with no gene match: 8. The germline CDR1 and CDR2 sequences are SGHKS and YYEKEE (reference sequence). CDR3 region: CASSRTGTSGKETQYF. DNA of the CDR3: TGTGCCAGCAGCAGAACCGGGACTAGCGGCAAAGAGACCCAGTACTTC.

The chain is built from TRBV6-1 and TRBJ1-5; no firm D call. This CDR3 has 14 amino acids. Between the trimmed V and J ends, which lost 1 base and 5 bases, there was a span of 9 bases. Germline values: CDR1 MNHNS, CDR2 SASEGT. CDR3 DNA sequence: TGTGCCAGCAGTGAAGGGGGAGGAGATCAGCCCCAGCATTTT. This codes for CASSEGGGDQPQHF.

The V call is TRBV6-5, the J call TRBJ1-4, with D maybe TRBD1 (5 bases). The germline V gene encodes CDR1 MNHEY and CDR2 SVGAGI. CDR3 size: 13 residues. V lost 5 bases to trimming and J lost 6 bases, with 10 bases between them. CDR3 DNA: TGTGCCAGCAGTCGGGGACTCGATGAAAAACTGTTTTTT. Translation: CASSRGLDEKLFF.

The rearrangement uses TRBV7-2 and TRBJ2-1, with 9 bases that match TRBD1. The germline gives CDR1 SGHTA, CDR2 FQGNSA. V gave up 1 base and J gave up 10 bases; unmatched junction bases: 5. The CDR3 is 14 amino acids. CDR3 sequence: CASSLVTGGREQFF. The CDR3 nucleotides read TGTGCCAGCAGCTTAGTTACAGGGGGCCGAGAGCAGTTCTTC.

This chain links TRBV6-6 with TRBJ2-3; unclear D gene. The CDR3 loop spans 12 amino acids. V dropped 3 bases and J dropped 5 bases, with 6 bases sitting between them. Per the germline V gene, CDR1 is MNHNY and CDR2 is SVGAGI (reference sequence). The CDR3 DNA reads as TGTGCCAGCAGTTATTCGGGAGATACGCAGTATTTT. Residues: CASSYSGDTQYF.

The table lists this clone with a count of one. CDR3 loop: CASSRHQGFQPQHF. The CDR3 nucleotides read TGTGCCAGCAGCAGACATCAGGGGTTTCAGCCCCAGCATTTT. The genes are TRBV21-1 and TRBJ1-5; the DNA was not used to check the table's D call, TRBD1. TRBV21-1 is tagged as a pseudogene. CDR3 length: 14 residues.

The gene calls are TRBV7-2 and TRBJ2-1, with D possibly TRBD2 on 5 matching bases. The CDR3 contains 14 residues. V dropped 5 bases and J dropped 1 base, with 9 bases sitting between them. In germline, CDR1 is SGHTA, CDR2 FQGNSA. Written as DNA, the CDR3 is TGTGCCAGCAGCCCAACGGGGTCCTACAATGAGCAGTTCTTC. Translated, it gives CASSPTGSYNEQFF.

This clone has only a few counts. The chain joins TRBV6-1 to TRBJ1-4; 7 nucleotides align to TRBD1. Germline CDR1 MNHNS, CDR2 SASEGT. J lost 6 bases, V lost 4 bases, and 5 bases had no gene match. The CDR3 has 14 amino acids. The CDR3 loop is CASSATGNHEKLFF. The CDR3 region has the DNA TGTGCCAGCAGTGCGACAGGGAATCATGAAAAACTGTTTTTT.

The chain uses TRBV27 and TRBJ2-5; D gene unclear. Germline assignment: CDR1 MNHEY and CDR2 SMNVEV (reference sequence). V lost 6 bases and J 4 bases, leaving 15 bases between the germline ends. CDR3 length: 14 residues. This CDR3 reads CASSYGNRAETQYF. DNA for the CDR3: TGTGCCAGCAGCTATGGTAACCGCGCAGAGACCCAGTACTTC.

V gene TRBV10-3 combines with J gene TRBJ1-1, with 9 bases aligning to TRBD1. The CDR3 loop spans 14 amino acids. Germline V gives CDR1 ENHRY, CDR2 SYGVKD. V lost 6 bases and J lost 4; bases outside the gene matches: 6. The CDR3 DNA reads as TGTGCCATCAGGAGGGACAGGGATGGCACTGAAGCTTTCTTT. Translation: CAIRRDRDGTEAFF.

This clone was detected only a few times. J is TRBJ2-3 and V is TRBV19, with 9 nucleotides matching TRBD1. V lost 5 bases and J lost 0; bases outside the gene matches: 3. CDR1 and CDR2 (germline): LNHDA, SQIVND (reference sequence). The CDR3 totals 15 residues. The CDR3 DNA follows: TGTGCCAGTAGTCGGGACAGGGCTAGCACAGATACGCAGTATTTT. Its protein is CASSRDRASTDTQYF.

This clone was recorded once. This chain links TRBV7-9 with TRBJ2-2; no clear D. Between the trimmed V and J ends, which lost 1 base and 6 bases, there was a span of 12 bases. The CDR3 is 15 amino acids. In germline, CDR1 is SEHNR, CDR2 FQNEAQ (reference sequence). The CDR3 region has the DNA TGTGCCAGCAGCTTAGTCGTTACCGGGTCCGGGGAGCTGTTTTTT. Translating gives CASSLVVTGSGELFF.

The chain carries TRBV7-8 and TRBJ2-1; 13 bases align to TRBD2. The V segment lost 3 bases and the J segment 7 bases; nucleotides outside the gene matches: 6. The germline V gene has CDR1 SGHVS and CDR2 FQNEAQ. The CDR3 consists of 16 residues. CDR3 region: CASSLAGTSGINEQFF. CDR3 in DNA: TGTGCCAGCAGCTTGGCCGGGACTAGCGGGATTAATGAGCAGTTCTTC. Using reference TRBV7-8 and TRBJ2-1 for the parts outside the CDR3, the full variable domain is GAGVSQSPRYKVAKRGQDVALRCDPISGHVSLFWYQQALGQGPEFLTYFQNEAQLDKSGLPSDRFFAERPEGSVSTLKIQRTQQEDSAVYLCASSLAGTSGINEQFFGPGTRLTVL.

The gene calls are TRBV21-1 and TRBJ2-7; TRBD1, the table's D call, lacks a check against the DNA. TRBV21-1 is tagged as a pseudogene. CDR3 length: 15 amino acids. CDR3 sequence reads: CASSKAKGTGYEQYF. DNA for the CDR3: TGTGCCAGCAGCAAAGCAAAGGGGACAGGGTACGAGCAGTACTTC.

The CDR3 sequence: CASSLGLAEGNEQFF. In DNA, the CDR3 is TGCGCCAGCAGCTTGGGACTAGCGGAGGGGAATGAGCAGTTCTTC. The chain recombines TRBV5-1 with TRBJ2-1, with 9 nucleotides matching TRBD2. From germline, CDR1 is SGHRS and CDR2 YFSETQ. The CDR3 is 15 residues long. With 0 bases clipped from V and 7 bases from J, the junction kept 5 bases outside the gene matches.

The chain combines TRBV5-8 with TRBJ2-7, with no clear D. Germline CDR1 reads SGHTS; CDR2 reads YDEGEE. V shed 2 bases and J shed 1 base, with 10 bases lying between them. CDR3 length: 14 residues. The CDR3 DNA follows: TGTGCCAGCAGCTTAAGCTTCTGGTCCTACGAGCAGTACTTC. Protein product: CASSLSFWSYEQYF.

The chain has TRBV30 and TRBJ1-5; D might be TRBD1 (6 bases). V was clipped by 2 bases and J by 10 bases, with 15 bases between them. Per germline, CDR1 GTSNPN and CDR2 SVGIG (reference sequence). This CDR3 region has 13 residues. The CDR3: CAWSLGAESPQHF. The CDR3 nucleotides read TGTGCCTGGAGTCTGGGGGCCGAAAGTCCCCAGCATTTT.

The chain couples TRBV6-1 to TRBJ2-5; 11 positions match TRBD2. There are 15 residues in the CDR3. Trimming took 3 bases from V and 5 from J; bases not matched to a gene: 5. The germline gives CDR1 MNHNS, CDR2 SASEGT. The CDR3 DNA follows: TGTGCCAGCAGTGAGACTAGCGGGATCGGGGAGACCCAGTACTTC. Translating it yields CASSETSGIGETQYF.

As DNA, the CDR3 is TGTGCCAGCAGCGGAGTGGCAGCGGGAGAGGTCTACGATACGCAGTATTTT. Residues: CASSGVAAGEVYDTQYF. The chain combines TRBV9 with TRBJ2-3; the match to TRBD2 covers 8 bases. Germline CDR1 reads SGDLS; CDR2 reads YYNGEE. The CDR3 covers 17 residues. V lost 3 bases to trimming and J lost 6 bases; unmatched junction nucleotides: 15.

V is TRBV5-6 and J is TRBJ2-2; TRBD2 aligns across 8 bases. The junction had 7 bases not matched to a gene; V was cut back by 7 bases and J by 2 bases. The CDR3 sequence is 15 residues long. Germline V CDR1 and CDR2: SGHDT, YYEEEE. This CDR3 is CASSSLAANTGELFF. DNA of the CDR3: TGTGCCAGCTCCTCACTAGCGGCCAACACCGGGGAGCTGTTTTTT. Looking up the rest from reference TRBV5-6 and TRBJ2-2 gives the full variable domain: DAGVTQSPTHLIKTRGQQVTLRCSPKSGHDTVSWYQQALGQGPQFIFQYYEEEERQRGNFPDRFSGHQFPNYSSELNVNALLLGDSALYLCASSSLAANTGELFFGEGSRLTVL.

This rearrangement joins TRBV5-4 to TRBJ2-1; TRBD2 is a possible D gene (6 bases). The CDR3 length is 16 residues. Germline lookup yields CDR1 SGHNT and CDR2 YYREEE (reference sequence). Trimming pared 1 base from V and 5 bases from J, leaving 16 bases between. The CDR3 here is CASSLRRLEGHNEQFF. CDR3 coding DNA: TGTGCCAGCAGCTTGCGTCGACTAGAAGGACACAATGAGCAGTTCTTC.